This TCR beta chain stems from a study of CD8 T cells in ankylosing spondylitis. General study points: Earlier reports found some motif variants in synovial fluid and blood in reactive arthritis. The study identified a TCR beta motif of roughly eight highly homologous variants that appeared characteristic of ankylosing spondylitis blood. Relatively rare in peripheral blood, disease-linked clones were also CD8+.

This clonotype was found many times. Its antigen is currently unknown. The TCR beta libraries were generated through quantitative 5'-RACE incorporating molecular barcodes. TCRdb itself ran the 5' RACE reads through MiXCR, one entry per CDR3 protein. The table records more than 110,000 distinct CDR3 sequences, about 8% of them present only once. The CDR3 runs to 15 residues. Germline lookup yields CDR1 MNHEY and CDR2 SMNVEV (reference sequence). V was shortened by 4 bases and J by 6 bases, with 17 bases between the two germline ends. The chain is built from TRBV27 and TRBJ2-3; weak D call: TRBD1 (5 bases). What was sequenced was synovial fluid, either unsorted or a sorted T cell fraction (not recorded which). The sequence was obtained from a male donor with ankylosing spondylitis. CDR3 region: CASSYGRTPRDTQYF. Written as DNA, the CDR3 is TGTGCCAGCAGTTACGGACGGACACCTCGGGATACGCAGTATTTT.